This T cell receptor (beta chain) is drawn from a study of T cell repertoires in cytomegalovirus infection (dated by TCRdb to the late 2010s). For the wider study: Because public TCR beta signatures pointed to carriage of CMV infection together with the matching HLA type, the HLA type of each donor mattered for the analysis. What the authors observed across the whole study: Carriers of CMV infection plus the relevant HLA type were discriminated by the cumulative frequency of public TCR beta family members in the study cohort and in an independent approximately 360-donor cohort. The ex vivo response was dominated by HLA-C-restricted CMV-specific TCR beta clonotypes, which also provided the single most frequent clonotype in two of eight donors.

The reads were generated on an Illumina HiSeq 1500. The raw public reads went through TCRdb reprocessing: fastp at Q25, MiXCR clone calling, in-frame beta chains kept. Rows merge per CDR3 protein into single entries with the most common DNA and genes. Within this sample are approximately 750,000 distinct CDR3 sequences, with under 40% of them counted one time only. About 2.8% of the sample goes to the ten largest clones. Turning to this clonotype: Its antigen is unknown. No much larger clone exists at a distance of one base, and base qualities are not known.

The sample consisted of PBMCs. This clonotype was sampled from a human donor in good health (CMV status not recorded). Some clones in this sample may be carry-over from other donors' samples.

The sequence in DNA is TGTGCCAGCAGTGGTGGGGATGTCTACACCTTC. Translated, this is CASSGGDVYTF. The chain uses TRBV2 and TRBJ1-2, with the D gene not confidently named. V was cut back by 4 bases and J by 10 bases, leaving a gap of 10 bases between them. From a lookup of the germline V gene, CDR1 and CDR2 are SNHLY and FYNNEI. From the cysteine up to the phenylalanine, the CDR3 has a length of 11 residues. CDR3 DNA only is kept here, 33 bases in frame from base 1.